Reported below is one T cell receptor beta chain. Its antigen remains unidentified. Relapses following autologous stem cell transplantation were seen in all patients, with brentuximab vedotin exposure varying. This CDR3 region has 11 residues. Germline assignment: CDR1 LNHDA and CDR2 SQIVND (reference sequence). V lost 9 bases and J lost 5, with 8 bases in between. These data originate in a study of PD-1 blockade in classical Hodgkin lymphoma. Study-wide results and limits: CD4+ TCR diversity, unlike CD8+, climbed significantly by C4D1.

Sequencing used immunoSEQ multiplex PCR; TCRdb keeps in-frame clones, though not all of them. This table holds 15,000 or so clones, over 70% found once. This specimen consisted of peripheral blood mononuclear cells (PBMCs), obtained before the second cycle of nivolumab. The V and J genes are TRBV19 and TRBJ2-1, with no clear D. The TCR was taken from a human donor with classical Hodgkin lymphoma. Here the CDR3 DNA reads TGTGCCAGCAATTTTGACAATGAGCAGTTCTTC. Residues: CASNFDNEQFF.